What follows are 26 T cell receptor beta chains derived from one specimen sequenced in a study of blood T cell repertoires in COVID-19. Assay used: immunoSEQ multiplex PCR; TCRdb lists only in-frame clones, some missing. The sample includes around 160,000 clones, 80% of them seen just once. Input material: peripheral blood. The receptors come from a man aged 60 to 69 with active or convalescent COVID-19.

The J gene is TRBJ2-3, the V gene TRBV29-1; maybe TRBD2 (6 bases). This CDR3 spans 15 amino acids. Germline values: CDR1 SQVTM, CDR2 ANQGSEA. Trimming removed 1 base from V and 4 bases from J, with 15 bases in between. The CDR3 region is CSVEGLVTSSDTQYF. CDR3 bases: TGCAGCGTTGAAGGTCTGGTTACTAGCTCAGATACGCAGTATTTT.

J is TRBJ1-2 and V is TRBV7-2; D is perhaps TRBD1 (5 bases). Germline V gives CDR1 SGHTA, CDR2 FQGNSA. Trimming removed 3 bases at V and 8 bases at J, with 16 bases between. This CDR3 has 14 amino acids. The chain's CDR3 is CASSFATARWGYTF. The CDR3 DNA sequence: TGTGCCAGCAGCTTTGCGACAGCCCGCTGGGGCTACACCTTC. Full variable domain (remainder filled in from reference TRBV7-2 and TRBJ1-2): GAGVSQSPSNKVTEKGKDVELRCDPISGHTALYWYRQSLGQGLEFLIYFQGNSAPDKSGLPSDRFSAERTGGSVSTLTIQRTQQEDSAVYLCASSFATARWGYTFGSGTRLTVV.

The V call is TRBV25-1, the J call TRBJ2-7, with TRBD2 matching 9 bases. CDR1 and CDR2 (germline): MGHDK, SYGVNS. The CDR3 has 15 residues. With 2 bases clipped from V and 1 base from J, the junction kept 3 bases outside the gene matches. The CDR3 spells CASSESSGGSYEQYF. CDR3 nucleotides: TGTGCCAGCAGTGAAAGTAGCGGGGGTTCCTACGAGCAGTACTTC.

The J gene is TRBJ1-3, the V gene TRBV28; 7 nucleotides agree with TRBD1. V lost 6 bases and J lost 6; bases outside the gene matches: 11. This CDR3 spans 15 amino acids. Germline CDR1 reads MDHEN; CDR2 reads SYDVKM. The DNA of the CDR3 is TGTGCCAGCAGCCCACTGGGGGACAGTGTAAACACCATATATTTT. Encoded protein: CASSPLGDSVNTIYF. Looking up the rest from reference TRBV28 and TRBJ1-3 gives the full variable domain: DVKVTQSSRYLVKRTGEKVFLECVQDMDHENMFWYRQDPGLGLRLIYFSYDVKMKEKGDIPEGYSVSREKKERFSLILESASTNQTSMYLCASSPLGDSVNTIYFGEGSWLTVV.

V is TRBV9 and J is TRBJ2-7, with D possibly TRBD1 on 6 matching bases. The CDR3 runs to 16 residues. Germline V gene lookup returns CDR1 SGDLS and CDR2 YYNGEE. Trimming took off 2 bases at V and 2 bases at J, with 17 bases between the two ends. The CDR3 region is CASSVYVTGFTYEQYF. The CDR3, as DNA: TGTGCCAGCAGCGTCTACGTGACAGGATTCACCTACGAGCAGTACTTC.

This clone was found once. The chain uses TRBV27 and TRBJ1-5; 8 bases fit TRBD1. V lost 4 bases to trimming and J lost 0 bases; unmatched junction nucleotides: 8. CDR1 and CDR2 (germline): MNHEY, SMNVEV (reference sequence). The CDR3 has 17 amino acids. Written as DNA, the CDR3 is TGTGCCAGCAGTTCCGGACAGGGCGGTGGTAGCAATCAGCCCCAGCATTTT. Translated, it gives CASSSGQGGGSNQPQHF.

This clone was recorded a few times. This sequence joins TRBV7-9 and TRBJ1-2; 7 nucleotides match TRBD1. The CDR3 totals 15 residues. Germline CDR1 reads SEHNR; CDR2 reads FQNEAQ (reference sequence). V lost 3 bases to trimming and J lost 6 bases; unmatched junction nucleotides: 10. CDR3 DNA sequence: TGTGCCAGCAGCTTTCCGGACAGGAAAGCCGATGGCTACACCTTC. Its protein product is CASSFPDRKADGYTF.

The CDR3 here is CASSPQMMYEQYF. CDR3 nucleotide sequence: TGTGCCAGCAGCCCCCAGATGATGTACGAGCAGTACTTC. V and J are TRBV11-1 and TRBJ2-7; D call uncertain. The germline V gene has CDR1 SGHAT and CDR2 FQDESV (reference sequence). V lost 5 bases to trimming and J lost 4 bases, with 12 bases between them. CDR3 length: 13 amino acids.

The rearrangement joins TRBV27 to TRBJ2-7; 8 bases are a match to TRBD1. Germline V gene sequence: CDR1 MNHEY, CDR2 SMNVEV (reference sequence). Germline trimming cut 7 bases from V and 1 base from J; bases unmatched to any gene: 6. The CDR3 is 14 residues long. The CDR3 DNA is TGTGCCAGCAAAGGACAGGGTAGATCCTACGAGCAGTACTTC. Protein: CASKGQGRSYEQYF.

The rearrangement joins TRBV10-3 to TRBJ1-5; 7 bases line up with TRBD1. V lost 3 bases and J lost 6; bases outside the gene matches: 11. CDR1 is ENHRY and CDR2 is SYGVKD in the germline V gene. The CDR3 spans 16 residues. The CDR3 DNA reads TGTGCCATCAGTGAAGCTTCAGGGGGAGAGGGTCAGCCCCAGCATTTT. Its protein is CAISEASGGEGQPQHF.

The CDR3 loop is CASRLQGQRGNTIYF. As DNA, the CDR3 is TGTGCCAGCAGATTACAGGGCCAAAGGGGAAACACCATATATTTT. V usage is TRBV7-9 and J usage is TRBJ1-3; tentatively, D is TRBD1 (6 bases). V lost 6 bases, J lost 4 bases, and 16 bases lay in between. In germline, CDR1 is SEHNR, CDR2 FQNEAQ (reference sequence). The CDR3 is made up of 15 amino acids.

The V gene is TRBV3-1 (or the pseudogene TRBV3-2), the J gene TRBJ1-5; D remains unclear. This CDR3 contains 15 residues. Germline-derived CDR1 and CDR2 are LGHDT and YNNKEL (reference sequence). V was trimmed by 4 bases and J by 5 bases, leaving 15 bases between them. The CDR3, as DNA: TGTGCCAGCAGCCCTAGCGAAACGTATGATCAGCCCCAGCATTTT. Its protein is CASSPSETYDQPQHF.

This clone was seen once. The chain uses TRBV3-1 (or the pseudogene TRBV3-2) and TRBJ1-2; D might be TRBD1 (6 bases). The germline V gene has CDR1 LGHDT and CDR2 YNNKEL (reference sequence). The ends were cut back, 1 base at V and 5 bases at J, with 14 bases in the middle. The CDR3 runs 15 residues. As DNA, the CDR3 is TGTGCCAGCAGCCAAGTGTCAGGGGATGATTATGGCTACACCTTC. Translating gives CASSQVSGDDYGYTF.

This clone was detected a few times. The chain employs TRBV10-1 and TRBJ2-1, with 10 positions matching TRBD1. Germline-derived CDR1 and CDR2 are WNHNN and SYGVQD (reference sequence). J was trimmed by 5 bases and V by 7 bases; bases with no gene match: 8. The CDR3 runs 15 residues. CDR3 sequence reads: CASNSPGQGNNEQFF. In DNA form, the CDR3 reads TGCGCCAGCAACTCACCGGGACAGGGGAACAATGAGCAGTTCTTC.

The CDR3 nucleotides read TGTGCCAGCAAACCCATCCCTCAGGGATATACGCAGTATTTT. Translated: CASKPIPQGYTQYF. The chain is built from TRBV6-5 and TRBJ2-3; tentative D call: TRBD1 (5 bases). Trimming left V 7 bases short and J 7 bases short, with 18 bases between. CDR1 and CDR2 from the germline V gene are MNHEY and SVGAGI. CDR3 length: 14 residues.

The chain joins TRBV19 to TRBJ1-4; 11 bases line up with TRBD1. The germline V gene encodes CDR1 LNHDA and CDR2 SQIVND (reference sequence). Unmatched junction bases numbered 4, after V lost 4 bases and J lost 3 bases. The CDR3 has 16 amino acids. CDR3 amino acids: CASSSPGQGANEKLFF. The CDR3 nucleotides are TGTGCCAGTAGTAGCCCGGGACAGGGGGCTAATGAAAAACTGTTTTTT.

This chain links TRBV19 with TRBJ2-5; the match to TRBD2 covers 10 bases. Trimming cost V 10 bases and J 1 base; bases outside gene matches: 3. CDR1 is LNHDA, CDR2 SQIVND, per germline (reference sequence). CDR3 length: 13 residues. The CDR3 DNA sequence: TGTGCCACTAGCGGGAGTACCCAAGAGACCCAGTACTTC. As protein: CATSGSTQETQYF.

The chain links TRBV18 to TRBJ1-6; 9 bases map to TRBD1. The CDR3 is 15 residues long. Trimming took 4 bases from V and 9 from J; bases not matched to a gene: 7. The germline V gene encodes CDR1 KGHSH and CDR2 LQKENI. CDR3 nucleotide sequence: TGTGCCAGCTCACAGGACAGGGGAACAGGTTCACCCCTCCACTTT. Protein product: CASSQDRGTGSPLHF.

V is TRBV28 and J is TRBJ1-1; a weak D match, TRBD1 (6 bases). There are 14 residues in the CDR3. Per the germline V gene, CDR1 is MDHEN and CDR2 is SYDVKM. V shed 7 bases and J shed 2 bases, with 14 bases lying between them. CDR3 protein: CASTPGQLNTEAFF. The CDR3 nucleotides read TGTGCCAGCACTCCGGGACAACTTAACACTGAAGCTTTCTTT.

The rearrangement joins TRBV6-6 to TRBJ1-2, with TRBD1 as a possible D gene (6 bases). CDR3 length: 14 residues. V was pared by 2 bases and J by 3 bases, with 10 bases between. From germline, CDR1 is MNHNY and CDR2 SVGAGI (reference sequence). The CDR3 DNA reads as TGTGCCAGCAGTTACCCCCCAGGGGACTATGGCTACACCTTC. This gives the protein CASSYPPGDYGYTF.

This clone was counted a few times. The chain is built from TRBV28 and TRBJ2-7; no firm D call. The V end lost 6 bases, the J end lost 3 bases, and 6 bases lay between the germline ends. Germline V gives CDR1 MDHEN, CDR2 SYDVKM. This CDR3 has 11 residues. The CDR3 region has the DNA TGTGCCAGCAGGTCCCTCTACGAGCAGTACTTC. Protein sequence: CASRSLYEQYF.

The CDR3 region is CASSLGGSGSHSSEQFF. The CDR3 DNA follows: TGTGCCAGCAGTTTAGGTGGTAGCGGGAGCCATTCGAGTGAGCAGTTCTTC. This sequence joins TRBV28 and TRBJ2-1; TRBD2 matches 9 bases. The V gene end was trimmed by 2 bases and the J gene end by 9 bases; junction bases not matched to a gene: 14. This CDR3 region has 17 residues. Germline loops: CDR1 MDHEN, CDR2 SYDVKM.

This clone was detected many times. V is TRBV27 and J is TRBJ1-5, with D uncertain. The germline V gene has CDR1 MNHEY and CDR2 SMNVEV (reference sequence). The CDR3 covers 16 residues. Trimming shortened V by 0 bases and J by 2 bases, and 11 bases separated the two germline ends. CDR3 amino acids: CASSLSSGVGNQPQHF. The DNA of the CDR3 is TGTGCCAGCAGTTTATCGTCCGGAGTCGGCAATCAGCCCCAGCATTTT.

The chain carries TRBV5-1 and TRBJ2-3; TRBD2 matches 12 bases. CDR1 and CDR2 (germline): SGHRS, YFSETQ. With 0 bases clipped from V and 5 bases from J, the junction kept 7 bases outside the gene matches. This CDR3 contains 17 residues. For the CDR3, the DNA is TGCGCCAGCAGCTTGGGCTTGACTAGCGGGAGAGGAGATACGCAGTATTTT. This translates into CASSLGLTSGRGDTQYF.

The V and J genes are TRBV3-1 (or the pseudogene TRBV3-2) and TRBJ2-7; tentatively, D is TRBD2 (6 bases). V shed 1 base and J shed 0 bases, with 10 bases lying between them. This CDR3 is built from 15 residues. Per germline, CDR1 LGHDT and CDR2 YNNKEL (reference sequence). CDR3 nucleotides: TGTGCCAGCAGCCAAGGCGCGACTAGCTCCTACGAGCAGTACTTC. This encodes CASSQGATSSYEQYF.

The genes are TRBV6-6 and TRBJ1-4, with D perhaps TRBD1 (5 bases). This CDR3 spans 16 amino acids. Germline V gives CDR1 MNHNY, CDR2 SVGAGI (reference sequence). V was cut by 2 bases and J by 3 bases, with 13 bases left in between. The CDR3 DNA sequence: TGTGCCAGCAGTTACCGGTTGGGGCAAGCTAATGAAAAACTGTTTTTT. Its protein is CASSYRLGQANEKLFF.